The 12 T cell receptor beta chains given below trace back to one sample, sequenced in a study of Ad26.COV2.S vaccination and SARS-CoV-2 variants (dated by TCRdb to the early 2020s). To prepare the library, the immunoSEQ multiplex PCR assay was applied. Here the immuneACCESS table is served through TCRdb, limited to in-frame sequences with V and J called. Missing clones are a known gap in these copies; in checked studies unresolved V genes cover under half, and the rest lacks a known reason. The sample includes about 410,000 clones, with approximately 90% observed a single time. The top ten hold 1.5% to 2% of the sample. In the paper's terms, the treatment or condition label means: roughly 18 received Ad26.COV2.S at low or high dose, single or two shots; 5 received placebo; per-sample allocation not given. Repertoires of vaccine and placebo recipients were sequenced from samples taken on day 63 after the first injection.

Source: peripheral blood, taken in a trial of Ad26.COV2.S vaccine versus placebo. Source of these receptors: a person between 18 and 65 years old who received the Ad26.COV2.S COVID-19 vaccine or a placebo.

The rearrangement uses TRBV11-1 and TRBJ2-2; tentatively, D is TRBD2 (6 bases). Trimming pared 10 bases from V and 2 bases from J, leaving 17 bases between. The CDR3 has 15 amino acids. CDR1 is SGHAT and CDR2 is FQDESV in the germline V gene (reference sequence). In nucleotides, the CDR3 is TGTGCCATTTCACCTGCGGGACCCAACACCGGGGAGCTGTTTTTT. This sequence encodes CAISPAGPNTGELFF.

The V gene is TRBV6-5, the J gene TRBJ2-7; D might be TRBD1 (6 bases). This CDR3 has 13 residues. V was pared by 5 bases and J by 2 bases, with 10 bases between. Looked up from germline, CDR1 is MNHEY and CDR2 is SVGAGI. The CDR3 nucleotides read TGTGCCAGCAGTACAGGGATTACCTACGAGCAGTACTTC. Its translation: CASSTGITYEQYF.

The chain employs TRBV7-3 and TRBJ1-6; maybe TRBD1 (6 bases). Trimming removed 4 bases at V and 10 bases at J, with 17 bases between. Germline V gives CDR1 SGHTA, CDR2 FQGTGA. This CDR3 is 15 amino acids long. In DNA, the CDR3 is TGTGCCAGCAGCTCTCTTGGGGGGCGCATGTCACCCCTCCACTTT. Amino acids: CASSSLGGRMSPLHF.

Note on this clone: This CDR3 is also generated by other DNA sequences in the sample. V is TRBV7-2 and J is TRBJ2-3, with a weak D call TRBD1 (5 bases). The germline gives CDR1 SGHTA, CDR2 FQGNSA. CDR3 length: 12 residues. Trimming pared 6 bases from V and 4 bases from J, leaving 8 bases between. The CDR3 coding sequence is TGTGCCAGCAGTCAAGGGGCAGATACGCAGTATTTT. Its protein is CASSQGADTQYF. Drawing the rest from reference TRBV7-2 and TRBJ2-3, the complete variable domain is GAGVSQSPSNKVTEKGKDVELRCDPISGHTALYWYRQSLGQGLEFLIYFQGNSAPDKSGLPSDRFSAERTGGSVSTLTIQRTQQEDSAVYLCASSQGADTQYFGPGTRLTVL.

The chain joins TRBV9 to TRBJ1-1; D may be TRBD1 (5 bases). The CDR3 is 14 residues long. Looked up from germline, CDR1 is SGDLS and CDR2 is YYNGEE. V was pared by 4 bases and J by 0 bases, with 10 bases between. CDR3 loop: CASSRSTVNTEAFF. The CDR3 nucleotides read TGTGCCAGCAGCCGGTCGACAGTGAACACTGAAGCTTTCTTT.

The chain uses TRBV4-1 and TRBJ2-5; the match to TRBD2 covers 9 bases. Trimming took 1 base from V and 5 from J; bases not matched to a gene: 11. This CDR3 is 17 amino acids long. Germline assignment: CDR1 MGHRA and CDR2 YSYEKL. CDR3 nucleotides: TGCGCCAGCAGCCAAGGGGGCAGCGGGAGGCCGCGGGAGACCCAGTACTTC. Translation gives CASSQGGSGRPRETQYF.

The chain joins TRBV15 to TRBJ2-1; weak D call: TRBD2 (6 bases). This CDR3 contains 15 residues. The V gene's germline CDR1 is LNHNV and CDR2 YYDKDF (reference sequence). Trimming pared 5 bases from V and 5 bases from J, leaving 16 bases between. The CDR3: CATSWNSGPDNEQFF. CDR3 coding DNA: TGTGCCACCAGCTGGAATAGCGGTCCCGACAATGAGCAGTTCTTC. Full variable domain (outside the CDR3, taken from reference TRBV15 and TRBJ2-1): DAMVIQNPRYQVTQFGKPVTLSCSQTLNHNVMYWYQQKSSQAPKLLFHYYDKDFNNEADTPDNFQSRRPNTSFCFLDIRSPGLGDTAMYLCATSWNSGPDNEQFFGPGTRLTVL.

Only one count was recorded for this clone. The V and J genes are TRBV5-4 and TRBJ2-5; D unresolved. Germline V gene sequence: CDR1 SGHNT, CDR2 YYREEE (reference sequence). The CDR3 runs to 13 residues. V gave up 1 base and J gave up 3 bases, with 7 bases separating them. The CDR3 DNA reads TGTGCCAGCAGCTTGATGGCAGAAGAGACCCAGTACTTC. This codes for CASSLMAEETQYF.

This rearrangement joins TRBV30 to TRBJ2-5; D is unclear. Germline V lookup: CDR1 GTSNPN, CDR2 SVGIG (reference sequence). V was clipped by 0 bases and J by 1 base, with 3 bases between them. The CDR3 has 12 residues. CDR3 loop: CAWSVTQETQYF. Here the CDR3 DNA reads TGTGCCTGGAGTGTAACCCAAGAGACCCAGTACTTC.

J is TRBJ2-1 and V is TRBV5-5; D gene ambiguous. Deletions cut 10 bases from V and 6 bases from J, with 20 bases between. Germline lookup yields CDR1 SGHKS and CDR2 YYEKEE (reference sequence). The CDR3 has 14 amino acids. CDR3 sequence: CASSRTPPGNEQFF. CDR3 DNA sequence: TGTGCCTCCTCTCGGACCCCCCCGGGCAATGAGCAGTTCTTC.

The chain combines TRBV19 with TRBJ2-5, with D tentatively TRBD1 or TRBD2 (6 bases each). This CDR3 comprises 18 residues. V lost 4 bases and J 4 bases, leaving 25 bases between the germline ends. Germline V CDR1 and CDR2: LNHDA, SQIVND (reference sequence). Here the CDR3 reads CASSRHRDTKGRGETQYF. DNA of the CDR3: TGTGCCAGTAGTAGACACCGGGACACCAAAGGGCGGGGAGAGACCCAGTACTTC.

Worth noting for this clone: One junction end does not reproduce the germline sequence, and a read error may be involved. The genes are TRBV28 and TRBJ1-4, with a tentative D call TRBD1 (6 bases). This CDR3 is built from 12 residues. The germline V gene has CDR1 MDHEN and CDR2 SYDVKM. CDR3 sequence (DNA): TGTGCCAGCATCCAACAGGGTGGGCTGGCCCAATTT. Amino acids: CASIQQGGLAQF. The variable domain in full, completed from reference TRBV28 and TRBJ1-4, reads DVKVTQSSRYLVKRTGEKVFLECVQDMDHENMFWYRQDPGLGLRLIYFSYDVKMKEKGDIPEGYSVSREKKERFSLILESASTNQTSMYLCASIQQGGLAQFGSGTQLSVL.